The rows below give T cell receptor beta chains drawn from one sample of a study of response to subunit inactivated influenza vaccine. TCRdb fed the RT-PCR reads into MiXCR, producing one record per CDR3 protein. Here the sample spans 710,000 or so distinct CDR3 sequences, 15% to 19% being singletons. The sequencing used PBMCs from blood, collected roughly 12 days after vaccination. The source is a man in his fifties who received an inactivated influenza vaccine. Each CDR3 is given with its conserved first and last residue. The D gene is left open where the match is weak. Size tells how often a clone was seen (once, few, many) or the class of an expanded clone, and some rows leave it out.

j_gene	abundance	v_gene	d_gene	CDR3nt	CDR3aa
TRBJ1-5	many	TRBV4-2	.	TGTGCCAGCAGCCCTCGGGACGCTGGGGATCAGCCCCAGCATTTT	CASSPRDAGDQPQHF
TRBJ2-2	few	TRBV28	TRBD1	TGTGCCAGCCGATGGACAGGGTTGGACACCGGGGAGCTGTTTTTT	CASRWTGLDTGELFF
TRBJ2-5	few	TRBV11-2	.	TGTGCCAGCAGGGGGGCCTCGGCCCAGTACTTC	CASRGASAQYF
TRBJ2-7	many	TRBV12-3/TRBV12-4	.	TGTGCCAGCAGACCAACCCTGGGATTCTACGAGCAGTACTTC	CASRPTLGFYEQYF
TRBJ2-1	few	TRBV7-8	TRBD2	TGTGCCAGCAGCTTAGAGGCTAGCGGGGGCTACAATGAGCAGTTCTTC	CASSLEASGGYNEQFF
TRBJ2-7	.	TRBV9	.	TGTGCCAGCAGCGTAGGGGTGAGATCGAACGAGCAGTACTTC	CASSVGVRSNEQYF
TRBJ1-1	.	TRBV6-2/TRBV6-3	.	TGTGCCAGCAGTTATTTTTCGCAACTCACTGAAGCTTTCTTT	CASSYFSQLTEAFF
TRBJ2-3	.	TRBV27	.	TGTGCCAGCAGTCCCGGCAGGGTCACAGATACGCAGTATTTT	CASSPGRVTDTQYF
TRBJ2-3	.	TRBV20-1	.	TGCAGTGCTAGAGATGGGGGGAAGTTCGAGGATACGCAGTATTTT	CSARDGGKFEDTQYF
TRBJ1-3	.	TRBV2	.	TGTGCCAGCAGTGGACCGACCTTACATGGAAACACCATATATTTT	CASSGPTLHGNTIYF
TRBJ1-3	.	TRBV5-1	.	TGCGCCAGCAGCACCGGACAGTCCCAGGGAAACACCATATATTTT	CASSTGQSQGNTIYF
TRBJ1-1	.	TRBV29-1	.	TGCAGCGTTGAATCGGGGTGGAACACTGAAGCTTTCTTT	CSVESGWNTEAFF
TRBJ2-2	.	TRBV7-8	.	TGTGCCAGCATCCCAGGGCCCGGGGAGCTGTTTTTT	CASIPGPGELFF
TRBJ1-2	few	TRBV20-1	TRBD1	TGCAGTGCCAGAGGGAGGGGACAGGGAGGCTACACCTTC	CSARGRGQGGYTF
TRBJ2-3	.	TRBV20-1	.	TGCAGTGCCCCACGGATGGCGGGGGCCACAGATACGCAGTATTTT	CSAPRMAGATDTQYF
TRBJ2-7	.	TRBV2	TRBD2	TGTGCCAGCAGTACCCCGGCAGCGGGAGAAGGCGAGCAGTACTTC	CASSTPAAGEGEQYF
TRBJ1-1	.	TRBV7-2	.	TGTGCCAGCAGCTTAGGTTCCAGACCGAACACTGAAGCTTTCTTT	CASSLGSRPNTEAFF
TRBJ2-7	few	TRBV2	TRBD2	TGTGCCAGCAGTTCCAGGACTAGCGGAAGCTCCTACGAGCAGTACTTC	CASSSRTSGSSYEQYF
TRBJ2-1	few	TRBV4-3	TRBD2	TGCGCCAGCAGCCAAGATAGAGCGGGGGGCCGGCGTGAGCAGTTCTTC	CASSQDRAGGRREQFF
TRBJ2-4	.	TRBV11-2	.	TGTGCCAGCAGCTTAGGGGGCAGCCTAGCCAAAAACATTCAGTACTTC	CASSLGGSLAKNIQYF
TRBJ1-2	.	TRBV7-2	.	TGTGCCAGCAGATTCGGATACCAGAGGGGCTACACCTTC	CASRFGYQRGYTF
TRBJ1-1	few	TRBV20-1	.	TGCAGTGCTAAACGTTTACGTACAGGGACCAACACTGAAGCTTTCTTT	CSAKRLRTGTNTEAFF
TRBJ2-3	few	TRBV20-1	.	TGCAGTGCCATTCTGGGGCGCAGAAGCACAGATACGCAGTATTTT	CSAILGRRSTDTQYF
TRBJ2-1	many	TRBV12-3/TRBV12-4	.	TGTGCCAGCAGCCACCCCGGCAAGGGACCGGTCGAAAGCTCCTACAATGAGCAGTTCTTC	CASSHPGKGPVESSYNEQFF
TRBJ2-1	.	TRBV6-4	TRBD1	TGTGCCAGCAGTGATGGGGACAGGGGGCGGAAGTTCTTC	CASSDGDRGRKFF
TRBJ2-3	few	TRBV4-3	.	TGCGCCAGCAGCCAAGAAGCACGCGGAGCTACGCAGTATTTT	CASSQEARGATQYF